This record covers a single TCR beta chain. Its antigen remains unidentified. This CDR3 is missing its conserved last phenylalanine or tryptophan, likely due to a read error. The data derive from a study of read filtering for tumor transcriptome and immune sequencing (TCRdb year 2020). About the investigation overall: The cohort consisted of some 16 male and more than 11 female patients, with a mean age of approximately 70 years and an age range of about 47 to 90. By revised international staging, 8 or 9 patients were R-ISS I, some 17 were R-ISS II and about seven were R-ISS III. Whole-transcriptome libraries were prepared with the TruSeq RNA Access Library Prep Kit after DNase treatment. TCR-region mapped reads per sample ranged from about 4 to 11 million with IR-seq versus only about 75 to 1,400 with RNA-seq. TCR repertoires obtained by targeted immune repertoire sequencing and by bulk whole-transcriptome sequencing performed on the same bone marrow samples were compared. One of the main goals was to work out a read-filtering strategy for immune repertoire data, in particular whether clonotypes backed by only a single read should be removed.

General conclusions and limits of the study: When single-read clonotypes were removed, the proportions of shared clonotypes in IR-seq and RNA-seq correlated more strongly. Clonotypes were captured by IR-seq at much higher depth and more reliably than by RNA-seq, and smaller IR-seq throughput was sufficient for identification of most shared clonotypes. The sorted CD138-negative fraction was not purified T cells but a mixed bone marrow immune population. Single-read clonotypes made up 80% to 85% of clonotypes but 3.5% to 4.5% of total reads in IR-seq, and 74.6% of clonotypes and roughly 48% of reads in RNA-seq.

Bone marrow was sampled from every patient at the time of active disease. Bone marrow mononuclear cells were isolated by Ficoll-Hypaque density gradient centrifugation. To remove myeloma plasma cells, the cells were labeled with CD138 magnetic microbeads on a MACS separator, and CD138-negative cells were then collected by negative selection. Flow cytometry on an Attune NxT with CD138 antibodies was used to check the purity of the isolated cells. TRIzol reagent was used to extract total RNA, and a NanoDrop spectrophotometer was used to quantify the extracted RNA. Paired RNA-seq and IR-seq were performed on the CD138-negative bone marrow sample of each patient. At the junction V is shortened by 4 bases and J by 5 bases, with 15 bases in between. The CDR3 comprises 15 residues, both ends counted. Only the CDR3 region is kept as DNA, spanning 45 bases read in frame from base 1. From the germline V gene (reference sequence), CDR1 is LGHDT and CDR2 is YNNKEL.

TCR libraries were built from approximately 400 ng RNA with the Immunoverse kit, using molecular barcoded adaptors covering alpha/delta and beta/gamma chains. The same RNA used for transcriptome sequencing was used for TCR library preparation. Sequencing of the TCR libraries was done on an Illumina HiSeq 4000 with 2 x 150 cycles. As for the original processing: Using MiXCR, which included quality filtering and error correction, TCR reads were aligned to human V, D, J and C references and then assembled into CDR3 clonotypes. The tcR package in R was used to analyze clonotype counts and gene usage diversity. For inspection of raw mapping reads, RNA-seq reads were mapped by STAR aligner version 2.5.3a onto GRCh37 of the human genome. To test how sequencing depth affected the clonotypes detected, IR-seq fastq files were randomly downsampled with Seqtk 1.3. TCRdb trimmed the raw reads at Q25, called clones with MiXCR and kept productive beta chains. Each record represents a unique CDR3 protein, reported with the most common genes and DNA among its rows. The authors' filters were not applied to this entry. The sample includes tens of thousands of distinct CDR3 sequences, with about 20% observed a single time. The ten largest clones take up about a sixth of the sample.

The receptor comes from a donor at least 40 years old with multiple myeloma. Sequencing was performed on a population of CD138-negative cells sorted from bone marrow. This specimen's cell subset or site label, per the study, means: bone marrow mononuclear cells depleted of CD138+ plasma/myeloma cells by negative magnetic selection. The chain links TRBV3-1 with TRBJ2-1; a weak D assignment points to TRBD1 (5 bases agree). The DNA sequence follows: TGTGCCAGCAGCCCAGGGAAGGGTATACACAATGAGCAGTTCCTC. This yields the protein CASSPGKGIHNEQFL.